This is a list of T cell receptor beta chains from one sample in a study of shared clonotypes between healthy human individuals. The assay was immunoSEQ multiplex PCR, and TCRdb's table has in-frame clones only and misses some. Of around 2.1 million clones in the sample, approximately 94% were seen once. Sample: naive CD4+ T cells sorted from blood. These receptors were obtained from a young man in good health. The CDR3 runs from the conserved cysteine through the conserved F or W. The order of the fields is D gene, J gene, V gene, clone size, CDR3 DNA, CDR3 protein. The D gene is left open where the match is weak. Size tells how often a clone was seen (once, few, many) or the class of an expanded clone, and some rows leave it out.

d_gene: TRBD2
j_gene: TRBJ2-7
v_gene: TRBV11-2
abundance: NA
CDR3nt: TGTGCCACCGGCGGGAGGAACGGGGACGAGCAGTACTTC
CDR3aa: CATGGRNGDEQYF

d_gene: NA
j_gene: TRBJ2-5
v_gene: TRBV12-5
abundance: once
CDR3nt: TGTGCTAGTGGCGGGTCTTCCCGGGAGACCCAGTACTTC
CDR3aa: CASGGSSRETQYF

d_gene: TRBD1
j_gene: TRBJ1-2
v_gene: TRBV30
abundance: NA
CDR3nt: TGTGCCTGGAGTGGAGATTCCGGGACAGGGGCATTTGGCACCTTC
CDR3aa: CAWSGDSGTGAFGTF

d_gene: NA
j_gene: TRBJ2-5
v_gene: TRBV18
abundance: NA
CDR3nt: TGTGCCAGCTCAGGGGGGCTGACAGGCCGAGCGCAAGAGACCCAGTACTTC
CDR3aa: CASSGGLTGRAQETQYF

d_gene: NA
j_gene: TRBJ1-5
v_gene: TRBV2
abundance: few
CDR3nt: TGTGCCAGCAGTGGTGGGCCAGTCCAGCATTTT
CDR3aa: CASSGGPVQHF

d_gene: TRBD1
j_gene: TRBJ2-5
v_gene: TRBV14
abundance: NA
CDR3nt: TGTGCCAGCAGCCTCGCGGGACAGGGTGTAGGGACCCAGTACTTC
CDR3aa: CASSLAGQGVGTQYF

d_gene: NA
j_gene: TRBJ2-1
v_gene: TRBV14
abundance: NA
CDR3nt: TGTGCCAGCAGCCCCGTCTCCATTGGTGAGCAGTTCTTC
CDR3aa: CASSPVSIGEQFF

d_gene: NA
j_gene: TRBJ2-2
v_gene: TRBV28
abundance: NA
CDR3nt: TGTGCCAGCAGAAGTTCTGAACGAAGGGCCGGGGAGCTGTTTTTT
CDR3aa: CASRSSERRAGELFF

d_gene: NA
j_gene: TRBJ2-5
v_gene: TRBV6-5
abundance: NA
CDR3nt: TGTGCCAGCCAAACCGTCCGGGGAGGAGAAGAGACCCAGTACTTC
CDR3aa: CASQTVRGGEETQYF

d_gene: TRBD2
j_gene: TRBJ2-1
v_gene: TRBV5-4
abundance: once
CDR3nt: TGTGCCAGCAGGCAAGCGGGAGGGCCTTACAATGAGCAGTTCTTC
CDR3aa: CASRQAGGPYNEQFF

d_gene: TRBD2
j_gene: TRBJ2-3
v_gene: TRBV10-3
abundance: NA
CDR3nt: TGTGCCATCAGTGAGACTAGCGGGAGGGTTGATACGCAGTATTTT
CDR3aa: CAISETSGRVDTQYF

d_gene: TRBD2
j_gene: TRBJ2-1
v_gene: TRBV5-1
abundance: NA
CDR3nt: TGCGCCAGCAGCTTTAGCGGGGGGTCCTACAATGAGCAGTTCTTC
CDR3aa: CASSFSGGSYNEQFF

d_gene: NA
j_gene: TRBJ2-1
v_gene: TRBV7-9
abundance: NA
CDR3nt: TGTGCCAGCAGCTCCGAGCAGTTCTTC
CDR3aa: CASSSEQFF

d_gene: TRBD1
j_gene: TRBJ1-5
v_gene: TRBV6-6
abundance: NA
CDR3nt: TGTGCCAGCAGTTACGGTGGACAGGGCAATCAGCCCCAGCATTTT
CDR3aa: CASSYGGQGNQPQHF

d_gene: NA
j_gene: TRBJ2-3
v_gene: TRBV11-1
abundance: NA
CDR3nt: TGTGCCAGCAGCTTACTAGTGAGTACAGATACGCAGTATTTT
CDR3aa: CASSLLVSTDTQYF

d_gene: TRBD2
j_gene: TRBJ2-1
v_gene: TRBV4-1
abundance: NA
CDR3nt: TGCGCCAGCAGCCAACCCCCGGGACTAGCGGGTTTCAGTGAGCAGTTCTTC
CDR3aa: CASSQPPGLAGFSEQFF

d_gene: TRBD2
j_gene: TRBJ2-7
v_gene: TRBV30
abundance: NA
CDR3nt: TGTGCCTCAAACCTAGGTCGGACTAGCGGGAGGGCGTACGAGCAGTACTTC
CDR3aa: CASNLGRTSGRAYEQYF

d_gene: NA
j_gene: TRBJ2-3
v_gene: TRBV20-1
abundance: NA
CDR3nt: TGCAGTGCTAGTACGGATACGCAGTATTTT
CDR3aa: CSASTDTQYF

d_gene: NA
j_gene: TRBJ1-1
v_gene: TRBV2
abundance: NA
CDR3nt: TGTGCCAGCAGTCCAAACCAGCAGAACACTGAAGCTTTCTTT
CDR3aa: CASSPNQQNTEAFF

d_gene: NA
j_gene: TRBJ2-2
v_gene: TRBV11-2
abundance: NA
CDR3nt: TGTGCCAGCAGCTCGATACGAAACACCGGGGAGCTGTTTTTT
CDR3aa: CASSSIRNTGELFF

d_gene: TRBD1
j_gene: TRBJ2-7
v_gene: TRBV7-2
abundance: once
CDR3nt: TGTGCCAGCAGCTCGGACAGGGGAACCTACGAGCAGTACTTC
CDR3aa: CASSSDRGTYEQYF

d_gene: NA
j_gene: TRBJ2-3
v_gene: TRBV10-3
abundance: NA
CDR3nt: TGTGCCATCAGTGAAAGGCGGGATAGCACAGATACGCAGTATTTT
CDR3aa: CAISERRDSTDTQYF

d_gene: TRBD2
j_gene: TRBJ2-3
v_gene: TRBV10-2
abundance: NA
CDR3nt: TGCGCCAGCAGACAAGCGGGGTCCACAGATACGCAGTATTTT
CDR3aa: CASRQAGSTDTQYF

d_gene: NA
j_gene: TRBJ1-2
v_gene: TRBV27
abundance: NA
CDR3nt: TGTGCCAGCAGTCCTCTTGTAGGCAGGGGTAGGGTAGGCTACACCTTC
CDR3aa: CASSPLVGRGRVGYTF

d_gene: NA
j_gene: TRBJ2-7
v_gene: TRBV6-1
abundance: NA
CDR3nt: TGTGCCAGCAGTGACCGGCATGTCGAGCAGTACTTC
CDR3aa: CASSDRHVEQYF

d_gene: NA
j_gene: TRBJ1-4
v_gene: TRBV25-1
abundance: NA
CDR3nt: TGTGCCAGCAGTGGAACCGGGACGCTGAAACTGTTTTTT
CDR3aa: CASSGTGTLKLFF

d_gene: NA
j_gene: TRBJ2-1
v_gene: TRBV6-4
abundance: NA
CDR3nt: TGTGCCAGCAGCAATAGTCCTATAAATGAGCAGTTCTTC
CDR3aa: CASSNSPINEQFF

d_gene: NA
j_gene: TRBJ1-5
v_gene: TRBV5-6
abundance: NA
CDR3nt: TGTGCCAGCAGCTCTGTTCGGCAGGGCAGTCAGCCCCAGCATTTT
CDR3aa: CASSSVRQGSQPQHF

d_gene: TRBD1
j_gene: TRBJ2-7
v_gene: TRBV9
abundance: NA
CDR3nt: TGTGCCAGCAGCGTAGGAGGGGGCGCCGAGCAGTACTTC
CDR3aa: CASSVGGGAEQYF

d_gene: NA
j_gene: TRBJ1-2
v_gene: TRBV6-6
abundance: NA
CDR3nt: TGTGCCAGCAGCTCAGGCCTCGCCATTCCTGGCTACACCTTC
CDR3aa: CASSSGLAIPGYTF

d_gene: NA
j_gene: TRBJ1-5
v_gene: TRBV19
abundance: NA
CDR3nt: TGTGCCAGTAACCATCAGCCCCAGCATTTT
CDR3aa: CASNHQPQHF

d_gene: TRBD2
j_gene: TRBJ2-5
v_gene: TRBV7-9
abundance: NA
CDR3nt: TGTGCCAGCAGCCGACAGGGACTAGCGGGAAAAGAGACCCAGTACTTC
CDR3aa: CASSRQGLAGKETQYF

d_gene: NA
j_gene: TRBJ2-7
v_gene: TRBV21-1
abundance: NA
CDR3nt: TGTGCCACCGGACATAATTCCTACGAGCAGTACTTC
CDR3aa: CATGHNSYEQYF

d_gene: NA
j_gene: TRBJ1-1
v_gene: TRBV5-6
abundance: NA
CDR3nt: TGTGCCAGCAGCTTTGGTCTCTCTGAAGCTTTCTTT
CDR3aa: CASSFGLSEAFF

d_gene: TRBD2
j_gene: TRBJ2-7
v_gene: TRBV28
abundance: NA
CDR3nt: TGTGCCAGCACACTAGCGGGGGACTACGAGCAGTACTTC
CDR3aa: CASTLAGDYEQYF

d_gene: NA
j_gene: TRBJ1-4
v_gene: TRBV30
abundance: NA
CDR3nt: TGTGCCTGGAGTGGCCGTTTAGGGGTTGAAACTAATGAAAAACTGTTTTTT
CDR3aa: CAWSGRLGVETNEKLFF

d_gene: NA
j_gene: TRBJ2-7
v_gene: TRBV18
abundance: NA
CDR3nt: TGTGCCAGCTCACCACAGTCCTACGAGCAGTACTTC
CDR3aa: CASSPQSYEQYF

d_gene: TRBD1
j_gene: TRBJ2-1
v_gene: TRBV7-2
abundance: once
CDR3nt: TGTGCCAGCAGCCAGCCGGGACAGACCTACAATGAGCAGTTCTTC
CDR3aa: CASSQPGQTYNEQFF

d_gene: NA
j_gene: TRBJ2-3
v_gene: TRBV2
abundance: NA
CDR3nt: TGTGCCAGCAGGGGGGAGGCGGGGACAACAGATACGCAGTATTTT
CDR3aa: CASRGEAGTTDTQYF

d_gene: NA
j_gene: TRBJ2-1
v_gene: TRBV11-2
abundance: NA
CDR3nt: TGTGCCAGCAGCTTGCAGGTCCTTACCCCCTACAATGAGCAGTTCTTC
CDR3aa: CASSLQVLTPYNEQFF